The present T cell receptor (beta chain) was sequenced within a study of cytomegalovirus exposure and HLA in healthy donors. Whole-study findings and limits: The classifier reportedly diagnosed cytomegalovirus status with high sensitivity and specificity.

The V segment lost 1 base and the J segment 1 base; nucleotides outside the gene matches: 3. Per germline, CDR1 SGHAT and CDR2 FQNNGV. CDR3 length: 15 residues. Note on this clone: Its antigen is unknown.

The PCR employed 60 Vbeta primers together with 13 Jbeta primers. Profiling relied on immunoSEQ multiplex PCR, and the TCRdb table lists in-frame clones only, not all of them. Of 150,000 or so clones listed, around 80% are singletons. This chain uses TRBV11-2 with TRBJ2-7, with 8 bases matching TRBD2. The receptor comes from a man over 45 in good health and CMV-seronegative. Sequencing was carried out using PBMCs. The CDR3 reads CASSLGSGVSYEQYF. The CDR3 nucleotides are TGTGCCAGCAGCTTAGGTAGCGGGGTTTCCTACGAGCAGTACTTC.